This T cell receptor (beta chain) was found in a study of glioma-infiltrating T cells. At the level of the study: Low-grade gliomas were grade II; glioblastomas were grade IV at initial diagnosis.

Using RNA template, CDR3s of TCR alpha and beta were amplified with iRepertoire arm-PCR. Tissue mRNA or PBMC total RNA, roughly 100-400 ng, went into one-step reverse transcription and amplification. Via MiXCR, TCRdb re-called the multiplex PCR reads, giving one row per CDR3 protein. The repertoire includes a few hundred thousand distinct CDR3 sequences, roughly two fifths of them detected once, and more than 10% sits in the top ten. Trimming pared 6 bases from V and 0 bases from J, leaving 9 bases between. This CDR3 region has 14 residues. CDR1 LNHDA and CDR2 SQIVND come from the germline V gene (reference sequence).

V is TRBV19 and J is TRBJ1-5, with D unresolved. This sequence was found in a human donor with low-grade glioma or glioblastoma, undergoing nonglioma brain surgery, or in good health (not recorded which). Sequenced sample: glioma tissue, nonneoplastic brain tissue, or PBMCs (not recorded which). For the CDR3, the DNA is TGTGCCAGTAGGGTGGGTATTAGCAATCAGCCCCAGCATTTT. This sequence encodes CASRVGISNQPQHF.